This T cell receptor (beta chain) came from a study of vaccination and CD4 T cells after COVID-19 (dated 2022 in TCRdb). In terms of the full investigation: Convalescent patients had a positive SARS-CoV-2 result on nasal swab PCR, and of these patients, several had mild disease and one had severe disease. Post-vaccine blood samples were obtained a median of around 74 days after the second vaccine dose, with a range of about 12 to 241 days. Six males and four females were included in the convalescent cohort, with two Hispanic individuals, seven Caucasians, two Asians and one multiracial person represented. For three convalescent patients, samples were collected at an early post-vaccination timepoint (day 14) as well as at a late post-vaccination timepoint (days 161 to 241). Participants received two doses of either the Pfizer-BioNTech BNT162b2 vaccine (n=8) or the Moderna mRNA-1273 vaccine (n=2). In roughly 11 COVID-19 convalescent patients and a few infection-naive healthy vaccine recipients, the spike-specific CD4+ TCR repertoire before mRNA vaccination was compared with the repertoire after mRNA vaccination. For stimulating the cultures, overlapping spike peptide pools were used, derived from SARS-CoV-2 as well as from the common cold coronaviruses HCoV-NL63, HCoV-OC43 and HCoV-229E. Control cultures used a CEFX viral epitope pool as positive control, an HIV-1 Nef peptide pool as negative control, or no peptide. Post-COVID blood samples were collected from convalescent patients a median of approximately 100 days after diagnosis, with a range of roughly 30 to 161 days. Points the paper makes about the study in general: Among the post-vaccine SARS-CoV-2-reactive clones in convalescent patients, a median around 86% showed up only after vaccination, which suggests vaccine-specific priming. Only a relatively small number of convalescent patients were included in the study, and early timepoints following natural infection were not analyzed. Although the median number of SARS-CoV-2-reactive clonotypes went up from some 23 after infection to around 40 after vaccination, the increase was not significant. In convalescent patients, nearly all vaccine-specific clones (304 of 307) were found to be mono-reactive for SARS-CoV-2 spike rather than cross-reactive with common cold coronaviruses.

The germline V gene (reference sequence) specifies DFQATT as CDR1 and SNEGSKA as CDR2. Trimmed from V: 6 bases; trimmed from J: 0 bases; junction bases lacking a gene match: 5. The CDR3 sequence holds 14 residues, the cysteine and phenylalanine included. Left in the record is the CDR3 DNA by itself, 42 bases read in frame from the first base. According to the study, the label for this sample's time point signals: late sampling 161 to 241 days after vaccination in a few convalescent patients. The treatment or condition tag for this specimen amounts to: approximately nine-day PBMC culture with coronavirus spike peptide pools or control peptides (ViraFEST assay). The study used the ViraFEST assay, which expanded antigen-specific T cells with peptide pools and then identified expanded clonotypes by TCR sequencing. Positive SARS-CoV-2 PCR tests in the convalescent patients dated from March to December 2020, before Alpha, Beta and Delta variants emerged in the United States. About 1.8 million PBMCs per well were cultured in IMDM with roughly 5% human AB serum and 8 to 10 IU/ml IL-2, plus 10 ug/ml peptide pools. On days 3 and 7, half of the culture medium was replaced with fresh IL-2-containing medium. CD4+ T cells were isolated after approximately 10 days of culture through negative selection using the EasySep CD4+ T cell isolation kit. Ficoll-Paque Plus gradient centrifugation was used to isolate PBMCs from whole blood, and the isolated PBMCs were then either used fresh or cryopreserved at -140C. Culture conditions were generally each tested in triplicate wells.

Remarks on this clonotype: This clone's antigen is unknown. There are no base qualities to consult, and no much larger clone falls within one base.

The library was produced with PCR. DNA from cultured CD4+ T cells was subjected to TCR sequencing with the Oncomine TCR Beta short-read assay at the Johns Hopkins FTIC core. The QIAamp micro DNA kit was used to extract genomic DNA from the cultured CD4+ T cells. Oncomine TCR Beta libraries from cultured CD4+ T cells were pooled with unique dual indexes and sequenced on an Illumina iSeq 100. In the authors' own workflow: Non-productive sequences were filtered out, and CDR3s that did not start with C, did not end with F or W, or were shorter than 7 amino acids were discarded. The MANAFEST web application identified antigen-specific clonotypes by comparing peptide-stimulated wells against reference wells and other culture wells. Positive clones required FDR below 0.05, an odds ratio above 5, and productive frequency above 0.1% in at least two of three replicate wells. Clonotypes that were significantly expanded in both SARS-CoV-2 spike wells and at least one common cold coronavirus spike condition were defined as cross-reactive. Using R version 3.6.1, CDR3 homology was evaluated through Levenshtein distances (stringdist) along with unrooted phylogenetic trees (ape). Clones were called with MiXCR by TCRdb after fastp trimmed the public reads at Q25, and only in-frame beta chains were retained. Rows are unified per CDR3 protein, each entry keeping the most common DNA and genes. The V and J calls reflect TCRdb's pipeline rather than the authors' work. The sample yields fewer than 25,000 distinct CDR3 sequences; 35% to 40% were counted once. Of the sample, roughly 27% falls within the top ten clones.

Recombination linked TRBV20-1 to TRBJ2-7; the junction holds 10 bases that match TRBD2. The specimen comprised CD4+ T cells from blood, cultured in vitro, sampled about 7 months after SARS-CoV-2 vaccination. This clonotype originated in a human donor who had recovered from COVID-19. The nucleotides are TGCAGTGCCGAGGGACTAGCGACCTCCTACGAGCAGTACTTC. This gives the protein CSAEGLATSYEQYF.